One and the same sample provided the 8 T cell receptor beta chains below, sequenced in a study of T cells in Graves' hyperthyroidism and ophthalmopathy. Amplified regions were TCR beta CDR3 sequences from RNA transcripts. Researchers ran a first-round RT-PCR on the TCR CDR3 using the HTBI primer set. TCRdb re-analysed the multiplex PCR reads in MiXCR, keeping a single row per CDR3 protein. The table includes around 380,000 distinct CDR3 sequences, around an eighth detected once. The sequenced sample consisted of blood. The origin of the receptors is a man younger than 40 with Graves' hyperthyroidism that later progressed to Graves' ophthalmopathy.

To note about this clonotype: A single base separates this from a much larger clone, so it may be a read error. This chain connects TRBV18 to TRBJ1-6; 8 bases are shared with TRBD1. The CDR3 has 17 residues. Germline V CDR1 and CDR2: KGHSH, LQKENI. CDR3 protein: CASSPPLRQGLSSSLHF. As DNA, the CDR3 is TGTGCCAGCTCACCACCGCTTCGACAGGGGTTGAGTTCATCCCTCCACTTT.

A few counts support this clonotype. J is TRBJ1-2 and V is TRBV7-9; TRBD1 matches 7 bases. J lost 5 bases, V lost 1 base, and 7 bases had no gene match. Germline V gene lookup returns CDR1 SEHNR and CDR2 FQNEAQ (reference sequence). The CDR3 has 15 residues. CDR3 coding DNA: TGTGCCAGCAGCTTAGTAGTGGGACAGATATATGGCTACACCTTC. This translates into CASSLVVGQIYGYTF. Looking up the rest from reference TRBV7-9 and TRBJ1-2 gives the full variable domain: DTGVSQNPRHKITKRGQNVTFRCDPISEHNRLYWYRQTLGQGPEFLTYFQNEAQLEKSRLLSDRFSAERPKGSFSTLEIQRTEQGDSAMYLCASSLVVGQIYGYTFGSGTRLTVV.

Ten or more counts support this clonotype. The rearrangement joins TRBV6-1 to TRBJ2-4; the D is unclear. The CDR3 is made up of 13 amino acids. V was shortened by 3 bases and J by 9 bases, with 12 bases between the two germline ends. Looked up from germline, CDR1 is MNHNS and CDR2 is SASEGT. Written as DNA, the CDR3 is TGTGCCAGCAGTGAGCCAAAGGGTGGCATTCAGTACTTC. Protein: CASSEPKGGIQYF.

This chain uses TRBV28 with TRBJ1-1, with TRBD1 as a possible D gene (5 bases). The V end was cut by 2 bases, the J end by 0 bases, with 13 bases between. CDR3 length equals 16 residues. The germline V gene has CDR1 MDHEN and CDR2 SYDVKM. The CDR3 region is CASSLIREEVNTEAFF. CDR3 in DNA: TGTGCCAGCAGTTTAATCAGGGAGGAGGTGAACACTGAAGCTTTCTTT.

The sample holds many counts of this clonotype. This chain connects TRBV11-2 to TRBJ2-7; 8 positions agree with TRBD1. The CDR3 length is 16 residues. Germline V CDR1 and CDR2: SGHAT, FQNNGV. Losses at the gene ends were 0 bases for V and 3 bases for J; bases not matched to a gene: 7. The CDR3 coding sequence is TGTGCCAGCAGCTTAGACCGGACAGGGAACCTCTACGAGCAGTACTTC. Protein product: CASSLDRTGNLYEQYF.

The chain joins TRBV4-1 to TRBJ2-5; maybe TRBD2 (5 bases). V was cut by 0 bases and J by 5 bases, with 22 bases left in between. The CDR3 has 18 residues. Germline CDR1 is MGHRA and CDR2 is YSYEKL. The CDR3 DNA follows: TGCGCCAGCAGCCAAGATCCTTCGCGGCTAGCACCTTGGGAGACCCAGTACTTC. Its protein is CASSQDPSRLAPWETQYF.

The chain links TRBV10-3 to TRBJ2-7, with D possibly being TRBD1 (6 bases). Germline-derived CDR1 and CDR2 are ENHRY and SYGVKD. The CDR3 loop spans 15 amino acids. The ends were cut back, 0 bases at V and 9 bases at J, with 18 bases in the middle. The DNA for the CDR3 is TGTGCCATCAGTGAGTCAACTCTACAGGGTTGGGTGCAGTACTTC. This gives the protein CAISESTLQGWVQYF.

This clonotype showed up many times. The CDR3 is CASSSGWGLAVPSPDTQYF. The CDR3 nucleotides are TGTGCCAGCAGTTCTGGATGGGGACTAGCGGTTCCTAGCCCAGATACGCAGTATTTT. The chain employs TRBV28 and TRBJ2-3, with TRBD2 matching over 11 bases. The CDR3 spans 19 residues. CDR1 is MDHEN and CDR2 is SYDVKM in the germline V gene. V trimming: 4 bases; J trimming: 4 bases; junction bases outside the gene matches: 16.